This TCR beta chain was recovered during a study of CD8 T cells in ankylosing spondylitis. V lost 2 bases and J lost 9, with 14 bases in between. Germline V gives CDR1 MNHEY, CDR2 SVGEGT. The CDR3 is made up of 14 amino acids. Study findings and constraints: Fewer than ten highly homologous variants made up a TCR beta motif that seemed to typify ankylosing spondylitis blood. Peripheral blood held disease-linked clones only at relatively low frequency, and these were CD8+. Reportedly, matched ankylosing spondylitis synovial fluid was significantly enriched for disease-linked clones.

This clonotype was found many times. Its antigen is currently unknown. The TCR beta libraries were generated through quantitative 5'-RACE incorporating molecular barcodes. TCRdb analysed the 5' RACE reads with MiXCR anew, one entry per CDR3 protein. This table has approximately 130,000 distinct CDR3 sequences, roughly 10% appearing once. The sequencing input was blood, either unsorted or a sorted T cell fraction (not recorded which). The gene calls are TRBV6-2 or TRBV6-3 and TRBJ2-1; maybe TRBD1 (5 bases). The sequence derives from a female donor with ankylosing spondylitis or in good health (not recorded which). CDR3 region: CASSYTPKGFEQFF. In DNA, the CDR3 is TGTGCCAGCAGTTACACTCCAAAGGGGTTTGAGCAGTTCTTC.